A selection of T cell receptor beta chains follows, all from one sample in a study of CD8+CD57+ T cells in acquired aplastic anemia. TCRdb re-called the reads through MiXCR, storing one row per CDR3 protein. The top ten clones hold about 45% of a sample with more than 150,000 distinct CDR3 sequences, around 65% of them seen once. Input material: sorted CD4+, CD8+, or CD8+CD57+ T cells (not recorded which) from PBMCs. Receptors originate from a human donor with severe aplastic anemia or a healthy control (not recorded which). Both conserved end residues are part of each CDR3. D genes are given only for firm matches. Expanded clones get a size class; other rows say once, few or many, or leave the size out.

DNA: TGTGCCAGTAATCTGGACCCCGAGGCGGGGGAGCTGTTTTTT
CDR3: CASNLDPEAGELFF
D: NA
V: TRBV19
J: TRBJ2-2
size: NA

DNA: TGTGCCAGTAGTAACGGGCCCCACGGGAACACTGAAGCTTTCTTT
CDR3: CASSNGPHGNTEAFF
D: NA
V: TRBV19
J: TRBJ1-1
size: NA

DNA: TGTGCCATCGGGACAGGAGGGGATTCACCCCTCCACTTT
CDR3: CAIGTGGDSPLHF
D: TRBD1
V: TRBV10-3
J: TRBJ1-6
size: NA

DNA: TGTGCCAGCATGGCAGGGCCACAAGCTTTCTTT
CDR3: CASMAGPQAFF
D: NA
V: TRBV25-1
J: TRBJ1-1
size: few

DNA: TGCAGTGCAAGTCGGGCGGGGGAGCCCTACGAGCAGTACTTC
CDR3: CSASRAGEPYEQYF
D: TRBD2
V: TRBV20-1
J: TRBJ2-7
size: NA

DNA: TGTGCCAGCGGGGAAGGGACAGGGCTAACTGATACGCAGTATTTT
CDR3: CASGEGTGLTDTQYF
D: TRBD1
V: TRBV9
J: TRBJ2-3
size: many

DNA: TGTGCCAGCAGGGGTTTCGAGGGGGAACGGTACGAGCAGTACTTC
CDR3: CASRGFEGERYEQYF
D: NA
V: TRBV7-2
J: TRBJ2-7
size: NA

DNA: TGTGCCAGCAGTTTATTGGGTCAGGGGGGTGAAAAACTGTTTTTT
CDR3: CASSLLGQGGEKLFF
D: TRBD1
V: TRBV12-3/TRBV12-4
J: TRBJ1-4
size: NA

DNA: TGTGCCAGCGACGGGGGGAGGCAGTACTTC
CDR3: CASDGGRQYF
D: TRBD2
V: TRBV2
J: TRBJ2-7
size: NA

DNA: TGCAGCGTTGAGGGATTGGACACTGAAGCTTTCTTT
CDR3: CSVEGLDTEAFF
D: NA
V: TRBV29-1
J: TRBJ1-1
size: many

DNA: TGTGCCAGCAGCTCACTAGCGGGGGGGCTAACCGGGGAGCTGTTTTTT
CDR3: CASSSLAGGLTGELFF
D: TRBD2
V: TRBV7-9
J: TRBJ2-2
size: NA

DNA: TGTGCCAGCAGCCCGGGACAGGGTGTTTCACCCCTCCACTTT
CDR3: CASSPGQGVSPLHF
D: TRBD1
V: TRBV7-2
J: TRBJ1-6
size: NA

DNA: TGTGCCAGCAGGACCAGGGGGGCAAGTGACATTCAGTACTTC
CDR3: CASRTRGASDIQYF
D: NA
V: TRBV7-9
J: TRBJ2-4
size: NA

DNA: TGTGCCAGCAGCTCATCCTATGAGCAGTTCTTC
CDR3: CASSSSYEQFF
D: NA
V: TRBV7-9
J: TRBJ2-1
size: NA

DNA: TGTGCCAGCAGGGGCCGATTCCCCACAGATACGCAGTATTTT
CDR3: CASRGRFPTDTQYF
D: NA
V: TRBV2
J: TRBJ2-3
size: NA

DNA: TGTGCCAGCAGCTCGTCCGGGACAGGGGGCTACGAGCAGTACTTC
CDR3: CASSSSGTGGYEQYF
D: TRBD1
V: TRBV13
J: TRBJ2-7
size: many

DNA: TGTGCCAGCTGGTGTCCCTCGCAGGGTAGCAATCAGCCCCAGCACTTT
CDR3: CASWCPSQGSNQPQHF
D: NA
V: TRBV25-1
J: TRBJ1-5
size: NA

DNA: TGTGCCAGCACCACTTCCTCCGGGGCGGATACGCAGTATTTT
CDR3: CASTTSSGADTQYF
D: NA
V: TRBV7-9
J: TRBJ2-3
size: NA

DNA: TGTGCCACCAGTGAAGGGACAGTGCTCAATCAGCCCCAGCATTTT
CDR3: CATSEGTVLNQPQHF
D: TRBD1
V: TRBV24-1
J: TRBJ1-5
size: NA

DNA: TGCAGTGCTAGAGACCACAGGGGCCACGAGCAGTACTTC
CDR3: CSARDHRGHEQYF
D: TRBD1
V: TRBV20-1
J: TRBJ2-7
size: NA